This TCR beta chain was documented in a study of T-cell reconstitution after alpha-beta-depleted transplantation in children. Broader study findings: Among T cells one year after transplant, newly produced cells accounted for most counts and diversity. After transplant, high TCRbeta diversity at day 60 in some patients arose from surviving recipient T cells and thymic progenitors. Where alpha-beta T cells came from about two months after transplant was reportedly several hundred expanded graft clones.

CDR1 is SGHAT and CDR2 is FQNNGV in the germline V gene. This CDR3 is built from 17 residues. The V and J ends lost 6 bases and 1 base respectively, with 20 bases between them. Concerning this clonotype: Its antigen remains unknown.

A TCRbeta library incorporating unique molecular identifiers was prepared. TCRdb called the PCR reads again in MiXCR, with one record for every CDR3 protein. The sample has about 980,000 distinct CDR3 sequences, 25% to 30% seen once; the top ten hold around 30%. The sequencing here drew on PBMCs, mostly from graft donor cells, taken 360 days after TCRalphabeta/CD19-depleted stem cell transplant. The clonotype was recovered from a boy less than two years old who had a stem cell transplant for SCID, so the T cells may come from the graft donor. The chain combines TRBV11-2 with TRBJ2-3; D tentatively reads TRBD1 or TRBD2 (5 bases each). The CDR3 nucleotides read TGTGCCAGCAGTAATCATGCGGGCAGGGCACGCACAGATACGCAGTATTTT. Translation: CASSNHAGRARTDTQYF.